A single T cell receptor (beta chain) is shown here with its context. Its target is not known. The assay was run at survey level. Study processing details: A productive frequency of 2.59 x 10-5 was the lowest detectable. This table comes from immunoSEQ multiplex PCR, and its TCRdb copy is limited to in-frame clones, with some not included. That table supplies the V and J calls and clone size; D and trimming were determined from the DNA. The table includes some 34,000 clones, over 60% detected once. This sample was included in a study of STAT5B mutations in CD4+ large granular lymphocyte leukemia. Regarding the study as a whole: No patients shared main leukemic clonotypes, though around 27% appeared at low frequency elsewhere.

V lost 5 bases to trimming and J lost 3 bases, with 7 bases between them. CDR1 and CDR2 (germline): MNHEY, SMNVEV (reference sequence). The CDR3 loop spans 13 amino acids. This TCR derives from a human donor in good health. V usage is TRBV27 and J usage is TRBJ2-2; D gene ambiguous. The sequenced sample consisted of CD4+ T cells from blood buffy coats. For the CDR3, the DNA is TGTGCCAGCAGTCCATTGGACACCGGGGAGCTGTTTTTT. It is translated as CASSPLDTGELFF.